This TCR beta chain was captured in a study of shared clonotypes between healthy human individuals. The CDR3 runs 15 residues. Per the germline V gene, CDR1 is SGHVS and CDR2 is FNYEAQ. J gave up 6 bases and V 5 bases, and 8 bases lay outside the gene matches. TCRdb's table, derived via immunoSEQ multiplex PCR, lists solely in-frame clones and lacks some. The profile shows 2 million to 2.5 million clones, approximately 94% of them singletons. The J gene is TRBJ2-1, the V gene TRBV7-6; 9 bases agree with TRBD2. The TCR originated in a man aged 18-30 years in good health. Some clones in this sample may be carry-over from other donors' samples. The sample was naive CD4+ T cells from PBMCs. Subset defined: CD45RA+ positively selected. As DNA, the CDR3 is TGTGCCAGCAGCCTAGGGGGCGGGAGGGGCAATGAGCAGTTCTTC. Protein sequence: CASSLGGGRGNEQFF.